The rows below give T cell receptor beta chains drawn from one sample of a study of a mutant IDH1 vaccine in newly diagnosed glioma. This table comes from immunoSEQ multiplex PCR, and its TCRdb copy is limited to in-frame clones, with some not included. This table holds 45,000 to 70,000 clones, 70% to 90% found once. No antigen has been assigned to these receptors. The sequenced sample was PBMCs, obtained from a glioma patient whose treatment included an IDH1 peptide vaccine. These receptors came from a young man with glioma. The conserved cysteine and the conserved F or W are not part of the CDR3 here. The order of the fields is J gene, CDR3 length, V gene, CDR3 protein.

>TRBJ2-7|13|TRBV5-6
ASSLRVIYSYEQY
>TRBJ1-2|15|TRBV4-1
ASSQGPILQGGSGYT
>TRBJ2-2|12|TRBV2
ASLDTANTGELF
>TRBJ2-1|13|TRBV18
ASSPTSGGHHEQF
>TRBJ1-6|13|TRBV7-8
ASSPGDINNSPLH
>TRBJ1-6|13|TRBV7-9
ASSLVQGNNSPLH
>TRBJ1-1|11|TRBV29-1
SVAQRLGTEAF
>TRBJ2-1|13|TRBV7-8
ASSYKRFGRDEQF
>TRBJ2-7|11|TRBV6-1
ASRDRGPYEQY
>TRBJ1-5|15|TRBV19
ASLGGTGYISNQPQH
>TRBJ2-2|13|TRBV2
ASKSGRRNTGELF
>TRBJ2-7|10|TRBV29-1
SVRIGRYEQY
>TRBJ1-5|12|TRBV19
ASSIEPGNQPQH
>TRBJ2-7|12|TRBV5-5
ASSSGQSSYEQY
>TRBJ2-3|12|TRBV6-1
ASTVQVSTDTQY
>TRBJ2-3|16|TRBV4-1
ASSPVTFGGGAPDTQY
>TRBJ2-2|12|TRBV6-4
ASSDRQGTGELF
>TRBJ2-5|15|TRBV5-1
ASSLRASGNRQETQY
>TRBJ2-2|14|TRBV4-1
ASSQFAGDFTGELF
>TRBJ2-4|13|TRBV10-1
ASSGQGVAKNIQY
>TRBJ2-1|13|TRBV7-9
ASSWGQGSFNEQF
>TRBJ2-5|14|TRBV18
ASSPRITSSQETQY
>TRBJ2-2|14|TRBV5-1
ASSYQGPSKAGELF
>TRBJ1-2|14|TRBV18
ASSPLKDSALRGYT
>TRBJ1-1|12|TRBV5-1
ASRTGTANTEAF
>TRBJ1-1|11|TRBV5-1
ASSLVGETEAF
>TRBJ2-4|17|TRBV4-1
ASSQLAGQYLTTKNIQY